The clone carrying this T cell receptor (beta chain) came up many times. Antigen specificity is unknown. This specimen comes from a study of blood T cells in healthy people across ages. Study-level points and caveats: Strong correlation was found linking TCR beta diversity to naive T cell percentage. Diversity was estimated from one million T cells, and these estimates were considered underestimates. Donor CMV infection status was unknown, possibly confounding age-related changes in expanded clonotypes.

The length of the CDR3 is 13 residues. Germline CDR1 MNHEY, CDR2 SMNVEV (reference sequence). The trim removed 5 bases at V and 3 bases at J, leaving 2 bases unmatched. Combining a sample-barcoded 5' primer with a J-beta primer mix, a second PCR ran for roughly 7 to 11 cycles. Tagging of each cDNA molecule was performed by a template-switch adaptor with 12 random nucleotides. One entry per CDR3 protein, called by TCRdb with MiXCR from the 5' RACE reads. The table shows more than 800,000 distinct CDR3 sequences, with around 28% occurring only once. Sequencing was done on a sample of blood. The sequence derives from an elderly woman in good health. The rearrangement uses TRBV27 and TRBJ2-7, with 9 positions matching TRBD2. CDR3 loop: CASSPLAGYEQYF. The CDR3 nucleotides are TGTGCCAGCAGTCCACTAGCGGGCTACGAGCAGTACTTC.